A single sample is the source of the 30 T cell receptor beta chains below, sequenced in a study of blood T cell repertoires in COVID-19. Assay: immunoSEQ multiplex PCR; the TCRdb copy retains only in-frame clones and omits some. The sample includes about 250,000 clones, around 90% of them seen just once. Material: peripheral blood. The receptor set was obtained from a man older than 75 with acute or convalescent COVID-19.

The chain employs TRBV5-1 and TRBJ1-1; D possibly corresponds to TRBD1 (5 bases). The germline V gene has CDR1 SGHRS and CDR2 YFSETQ. Trimming removed 0 bases at V and 2 bases at J, with 11 bases between. CDR3 length equals 15 residues. DNA of the CDR3: TGCGCCAGCAGCTTGGATTACGACAGCAACACTGAAGCTTTCTTT. It is translated as CASSLDYDSNTEAFF.

V and J are TRBV11-3 and TRBJ2-1, with 10 bases matching TRBD2. The V gene's germline CDR1 is SGHNT and CDR2 YENEEA. V lost 4 bases and J lost 2; bases outside the gene matches: 2. The CDR3 loop spans 15 amino acids. CDR3 coding DNA: TGTGCCAGCAGCTCTGGGACTAGCGCCTACAATGAGCAGTTCTTC. The encoded protein is CASSSGTSAYNEQFF.

This sequence joins TRBV6-5 and TRBJ1-2; TRBD1 matches 10 bases. Germline V lookup: CDR1 MNHEY, CDR2 SVGAGI. The length of the CDR3 is 14 residues. J lost 1 base, V lost 7 bases, and 3 bases had no gene match. The CDR3 is CASMDRGFNYGYTF. The CDR3 region has the DNA TGTGCCAGCATGGACAGGGGGTTTAACTATGGCTACACCTTC.

This sequence joins TRBV29-1 and TRBJ2-3; D perhaps matches TRBD1 (5 bases). This CDR3 has 15 amino acids. V lost 4 bases and J lost 2, with 16 bases in between. Germline V lookup: CDR1 SQVTM, CDR2 ANQGSEA. The CDR3 coding sequence is TGCAGCGTTGTAACGAGACAGTATTCCACAGATACGCAGTATTTT. This encodes CSVVTRQYSTDTQYF.

The chain joins TRBV19 to TRBJ1-2; 10 positions match TRBD1. The junction had 9 bases not matched to a gene; V was cut back by 7 bases and J by 1 base. CDR1 is LNHDA and CDR2 is SQIVND in the germline V gene (reference sequence). CDR3 size: 16 residues. The CDR3 sequence: CASNGPGQGFNYGYTF. As DNA, the CDR3 is TGTGCCAGTAATGGTCCGGGACAGGGGTTTAACTATGGCTACACCTTC.

The V and J genes are TRBV5-1 and TRBJ2-3, with 8 bases fitting TRBD2. The CDR3 is made up of 15 amino acids. V shed 2 bases and J 6 bases; nucleotides not matched to a gene: 8. Per the germline V gene, CDR1 is SGHRS and CDR2 is YFSETQ. The CDR3 sequence: CASSFGRGAGDTQYF. The CDR3 DNA reads as TGCGCCAGCAGCTTCGGGCGGGGGGCAGGTGATACGCAGTATTTT.

The chain combines TRBV5-1 with TRBJ1-1; no clear D gene. This CDR3 contains 13 residues. The germline V gene has CDR1 SGHRS and CDR2 YFSETQ. Trimming stripped 6 bases from V and 3 bases from J, with 12 bases between. Here the CDR3 DNA reads TGCGCCAGCAAATTCTCTCGGGACACTGAAGCTTTCTTT. This codes for CASKFSRDTEAFF.

This clone was detected once. This chain links TRBV25-1 with TRBJ1-1, with a possible D match to TRBD1 (6 bases). V lost 2 bases, J lost 6 bases, and 10 bases lay in between. Per the germline V gene, CDR1 is MGHDK and CDR2 is SYGVNS. CDR3 length: 13 residues. CDR3 in amino acids: CASSERRQAEAFF. CDR3 sequence (DNA): TGTGCCAGCAGTGAACGGAGACAGGCTGAAGCTTTCTTT. Together with reference TRBV25-1 and TRBJ1-1, the CDR3 gives the full variable domain: EADIYQTPRYLVIGTGKKITLECSQTMGHDKMYWYQQDPGMELHLIHYSYGVNSTEKGDLSSESTVSRIRTEHFPLTLESARPSHTSQYLCASSERRQAEAFFGQGTRLTVV.

This clone is a singleton in its sample. This chain links TRBV12-3 or TRBV12-4 with TRBJ1-2; 9 bases line up with TRBD1. V was clipped by 6 bases and J by 7 bases; unmatched bases: 3. This CDR3 spans 12 amino acids. The CDR3 reads CASRRQGGGYTF. In nucleotides, the CDR3 is TGTGCCAGCAGAAGACAGGGGGGTGGCTACACCTTC.

The chain couples TRBV6-1 to TRBJ2-7, with TRBD1 matching over 8 bases. CDR1 is MNHNS and CDR2 is SASEGT in the germline V gene. The CDR3 has 14 residues. V lost 3 bases and J lost 0; bases outside the gene matches: 1. CDR3 bases: TGTGCCAGCAGTGAGACAGGGGCCTCCTACGAGCAGTACTTC. This translates into CASSETGASYEQYF.

This chain joins TRBV4-2 and TRBJ2-5; 11 bases map to TRBD1. The CDR3 consists of 15 residues. J lost 4 bases, V lost 5 bases, and 6 bases had no gene match. Germline CDR1 reads LGHNA; CDR2 reads YNFKEQ. CDR3 sequence (DNA): TGTGCCAGCAGCGACCGGACAGGGGGCGGAGAGACCCAGTACTTC. Encoded protein: CASSDRTGGGETQYF.

The rearrangement uses TRBV6-6 and TRBJ2-7; D is unresolved. This CDR3 has 11 residues. V was clipped by 6 bases and J by 6 bases, with 9 bases between them. The V gene's germline CDR1 is MNHNY and CDR2 SVGAGI (reference sequence). The CDR3 here is CASSYVAEQYF. CDR3 sequence (DNA): TGTGCCAGCAGCTATGTAGCCGAGCAGTACTTC.

The V and J genes are TRBV6-5 and TRBJ1-1; a weak D match, TRBD1 (5 bases). The CDR3 runs to 14 residues. The V gene's germline CDR1 is MNHEY and CDR2 SVGAGI. The V end was cut by 9 bases, the J end by 7 bases, with 21 bases between. The DNA for the CDR3 is TGTGCCAGTCCCAGGGATTGGGGAACTTTTGAAGCTTTCTTT. Translated, it gives CASPRDWGTFEAFF.

The chain employs TRBV19 and TRBJ2-3; 9 positions agree with TRBD1. There are 15 residues in the CDR3. V lost 5 bases and J lost 2; bases outside the gene matches: 5. The germline CDR1 and CDR2 sequences are LNHDA and SQIVND (reference sequence). The CDR3 region is CASSVGQGYTDTQYF. As DNA, the CDR3 is TGTGCCAGTAGTGTCGGACAGGGGTACACAGATACGCAGTATTTT.

V and J are TRBV27 and TRBJ2-1; D might be TRBD2 (6 bases). CDR3 length: 13 residues. Trimming removed 7 bases from V and 3 bases from J, with 10 bases in between. Germline V gene sequence: CDR1 MNHEY, CDR2 SMNVEV (reference sequence). For the CDR3, the DNA is TGTGCCAGCAAGTCGGGACTCTACAATGAGCAGTTCTTC. Protein product: CASKSGLYNEQFF.

This chain links TRBV27 with TRBJ2-2, with D possibly TRBD1 on 5 matching bases. Trimming shortened V by 6 bases and J by 0 bases, and 14 bases separated the two germline ends. CDR1 and CDR2 (germline): MNHEY, SMNVEV (reference sequence). CDR3 size: 16 residues. CDR3 sequence reads: CASSRFGQTNTGELFF. The DNA for the CDR3 is TGTGCCAGCAGCCGATTCGGACAAACGAACACCGGGGAGCTGTTTTTT.

CDR3 in DNA: TGTGCCAGCAGGACAGGGAGGAGTGAGCAGTTCTTC. Encoded protein: CASRTGRSEQFF. The rearrangement uses TRBV28 and TRBJ2-1; possible D gene TRBD1, 7 bases. CDR3 size: 12 residues. Germline loops: CDR1 MDHEN, CDR2 SYDVKM. Trimming shortened V by 6 bases and J by 9 bases, and 12 bases separated the two germline ends.

The chain carries TRBV2 and TRBJ2-5; TRBD1 is a possible D gene (5 bases). The V and J ends lost 8 bases and 5 bases respectively, with 12 bases between them. Germline V CDR1 and CDR2: SNHLY, FYNNEI. The CDR3 runs to 12 residues. The CDR3, as DNA: TGTGCCAGCCACCAGGGTGTGGAGACCCAGTACTTC. It specifies CASHQGVETQYF.

The table lists this clone with a few counts. The sample has other DNA sequences that encode this CDR3 too. The genes are TRBV15 and TRBJ2-5; 11 bases agree with TRBD1. The V segment lost 3 bases and the J segment 2 bases; nucleotides outside the gene matches: 2. Germline V gene lookup returns CDR1 LNHNV and CDR2 YYDKDF (reference sequence). This CDR3 region has 15 residues. The CDR3 DNA sequence: TGTGCCACCAGCAGGGACAGGGGGCCGCAAGAGACCCAGTACTTC. As protein: CATSRDRGPQETQYF.

V is TRBV4-2 and J is TRBJ2-2; D unclear. Trimming stripped 1 base from V and 2 bases from J, with 8 bases between. Germline CDR1 and CDR2: LGHNA and YNFKEQ. The CDR3 sequence is 15 residues long. The CDR3 reads CASSQVSANTGELFF. CDR3 nucleotides: TGTGCCAGCAGCCAAGTGAGCGCAAACACCGGGGAGCTGTTTTTT.

The chain recombines TRBV5-5 with TRBJ2-7; perhaps TRBD1 as D (7 bases). This CDR3 is 16 amino acids long. V lost 4 bases, J lost 1 base, and 18 bases lay in between. CDR1 and CDR2 (germline): SGHKS, YYEKEE (reference sequence). In DNA form, the CDR3 reads TGTGCCAGCAGCCCCCAAGGGGCAGGGGGGTCCTACGAGCAGTACTTC. Encoded protein: CASSPQGAGGSYEQYF.

The chain couples TRBV19 to TRBJ1-6; TRBD1 aligns across 11 bases. The V segment lost 4 bases and the J segment 7 bases; nucleotides outside the gene matches: 12. This CDR3 comprises 18 residues. CDR1 LNHDA and CDR2 SQIVND come from the germline V gene (reference sequence). This CDR3 reads CASSTTGTGGGGNSPLHF. Here the CDR3 DNA reads TGTGCCAGTAGTACGACCGGGACAGGGGGTGGTGGAAATTCACCCCTCCACTTT. Combining the CDR3 with reference TRBV19 and TRBJ1-6 gives the whole variable domain DGGITQSPKYLFRKEGQNVTLSCEQNLNHDAMYWYRQDPGQGLRLIYYSQIVNDFQKGDIAEGYSVSREKKESFPLTVTSAQKNPTAFYLCASSTTGTGGGGNSPLHFGNGTRLTVT.

This clone was observed a single time. The chain recombines TRBV6-2 or TRBV6-3 with TRBJ2-1, with D possibly TRBD2 on 6 matching bases. The germline V gene has CDR1 MNHEY and CDR2 SVGEGT. The CDR3 consists of 18 residues. V lost 2 bases and J 0 bases, leaving 17 bases between the germline ends. The chain's CDR3 is CASSYRGGGDSSYNEQFF. DNA of the CDR3: TGTGCCAGCAGTTACCGGGGCGGAGGGGATAGCTCCTACAATGAGCAGTTCTTC.

The chain combines TRBV4-3 with TRBJ1-2; 7 bases align to TRBD1. Germline loops: CDR1 LGHNA, CDR2 YSLEER. V shed 6 bases, J shed 4 bases, and the junction held 5 bases outside the gene matches. The CDR3 is made up of 13 amino acids. CDR3 DNA: TGCGCCAGCAGACAGACAGGGACCTATGGCTACACCTTC. Its translation is CASRQTGTYGYTF.

The rearrangement joins TRBV3-1 (or the pseudogene TRBV3-2) to TRBJ1-1; 10 bases are shared with TRBD1. CDR1 LGHDT and CDR2 YNNKEL come from the germline V gene (reference sequence). Unmatched junction bases numbered 9, after V lost 8 bases and J lost 3 bases. CDR3 size: 15 residues. CDR3: CASVPTDRGYTEAFF. CDR3 bases: TGTGCCAGCGTACCGACGGACAGGGGGTACACTGAAGCTTTCTTT.

The V call is TRBV5-1, the J call TRBJ2-3; possibly TRBD2 for D (6 bases). The CDR3 covers 13 residues. V was clipped by 6 bases and J by 5 bases, with 13 bases between them. Germline assignment: CDR1 SGHRS and CDR2 YFSETQ. CDR3 residues: CASNYAEGDTQYF. The CDR3 bases are TGCGCCAGCAATTACGCGGAGGGAGATACGCAGTATTTT.

This clone appeared once. J is TRBJ2-7 and V is TRBV7-6; D remains unclear. The CDR3 is made up of 16 amino acids. The germline V gene has CDR1 SGHVS and CDR2 FNYEAQ. V lost 1 base to trimming and J lost 0 bases, with 13 bases between them. This chain's CDR3 is CASSLVGSASSYEQYF. The CDR3 DNA is TGTGCCAGCAGCTTAGTGGGCAGTGCGAGCTCCTACGAGCAGTACTTC.

This chain connects TRBV9 to TRBJ2-3; TRBD2 is a possible D gene (6 bases). From germline, CDR1 is SGDLS and CDR2 YYNGEE. The CDR3 contains 14 residues. V gave up 3 bases and J gave up 6 bases, with 14 bases separating them. The CDR3 is CASSDGTSKDTQYF. The CDR3 DNA reads TGTGCCAGCAGCGACGGAACTAGCAAGGATACGCAGTATTTT.

The gene calls are TRBV18 and TRBJ1-2, with 7 nucleotides matching TRBD1. The germline V gene has CDR1 KGHSH and CDR2 LQKENI. The CDR3 has 14 amino acids. V lost 5 bases, J lost 8 bases, and 11 bases stayed unmatched. CDR3 bases: TGTGCCAGCTCAACGGGACAGTGGAAAGGGGGCTACACCTTC. This translates into CASSTGQWKGGYTF.

In DNA, the CDR3 is TGTGCCAGCAGTTTCCTATCTAGGCTTAACGAGCAGTACTTC. Translated, it gives CASSFLSRLNEQYF. The rearrangement joins TRBV28 to TRBJ2-7; D call uncertain. This CDR3 has 14 residues. Trimming removed 3 bases at V and 5 bases at J, with 14 bases between. Germline lookup yields CDR1 MDHEN and CDR2 SYDVKM.